One sample yielded the 25 T cell receptor beta chains listed below, sequenced in a study of T cell changes during pregnancy in multiple sclerosis. Produced via immunoSEQ multiplex PCR; TCRdb's table is partial and in-frame only. The sample lists 90,000 to 120,000 clones; 80% to 95% were seen once. This specimen consisted of peripheral blood, obtained in the third trimester of pregnancy. The receptors shown here come from a female donor in good health, enrolled as a control in a pregnancy study.

The V gene is TRBV18, the J gene TRBJ1-3; 7 positions agree with TRBD1. The junction had 4 bases not matched to a gene; V was cut back by 2 bases and J by 0 bases. There are 16 residues in the CDR3. CDR1 and CDR2 from the germline V gene are KGHSH and LQKENI. For the CDR3, the DNA is TGTGCCAGCTCACCAAGTAGACAGGGCTCTGGAAACACCATATATTTT. It yields the protein CASSPSRQGSGNTIYF.

The chain is built from TRBV6-1 and TRBJ1-4, with 10 bases that match TRBD1. V trimming: 2 bases; J trimming: 6 bases; junction bases outside the gene matches: 3. The CDR3 length is 15 residues. CDR1 is MNHNS and CDR2 is SASEGT in the germline V gene. Written as DNA, the CDR3 is TGTGCCAGCAGTGAAAAGGGACAGGGGTATGAAAAACTGTTTTTT. Encoded protein: CASSEKGQGYEKLFF.

The V and J genes are TRBV6-5 and TRBJ1-2; the D gene is possibly TRBD1 (6 bases). V lost 6 bases and J 3 bases, leaving 14 bases between the germline ends. The germline gives CDR1 MNHEY, CDR2 SVGAGI. This CDR3 contains 14 residues. DNA for the CDR3: TGTGCCAGCAGAGAAACAGGGAATCACTATGGCTACACCTTC. Translation: CASRETGNHYGYTF.

The chain carries TRBV5-1 and TRBJ1-1, with 7 bases aligning to TRBD1. The CDR3 contains 15 residues. The J segment lost 5 bases and the V segment lost 3 bases, leaving 10 bases of the junction unmatched. From germline, CDR1 is SGHRS and CDR2 YFSETQ. The CDR3 coding sequence is TGCGCCAGCAGCTCCCTGACAGGGCGTGAGACTGAAGCTTTCTTT. Residues: CASSSLTGRETEAFF.

The genes are TRBV9 and TRBJ2-7, with D tentatively TRBD1 (6 bases). The CDR3 has 15 amino acids. The V gene lost 0 bases and the J gene lost 4 bases, with 14 bases spanning the gap. In germline, CDR1 is SGDLS, CDR2 YYNGEE. The CDR3: CASSVEGTTYYEQYF. CDR3 sequence (DNA): TGTGCCAGCAGCGTAGAAGGGACAACCTATTACGAGCAGTACTTC.

The chain has TRBV4-3 and TRBJ2-5; a possible D gene is TRBD2 (5 bases). The CDR3 length is 14 residues. CDR1 LGHNA and CDR2 YSLEER come from the germline V gene. V lost 0 bases, J lost 5 bases, and 10 bases lay in between. CDR3 sequence reads: CASSQDSGMETQYF. DNA of the CDR3: TGCGCCAGCAGCCAAGATTCGGGGATGGAGACCCAGTACTTC.

This clone was counted a single time. The rearrangement joins TRBV5-1 to TRBJ2-7, with TRBD1 matching over 7 bases. Germline assignment: CDR1 SGHRS and CDR2 YFSETQ. This CDR3 has 16 amino acids. V lost 0 bases and J lost 4; bases outside the gene matches: 10. CDR3 nucleotide sequence: TGCGCCAGCAGCTTGGTGTCTTGGGGACAGAGTTACGAGCAGTACTTC. Translated, it gives CASSLVSWGQSYEQYF.

The chain carries TRBV6-6 and TRBJ2-7; perhaps TRBD1 as D (6 bases). The CDR3 is made up of 13 amino acids. Between the trimmed V and J ends, which lost 7 bases and 1 base, there was a span of 11 bases. Germline CDR1 reads MNHNY; CDR2 reads SVGAGI (reference sequence). CDR3 in DNA: TGTGCCAGCACGCCCGGACAGTCCTACGAGCAGTACTTC. It codes for CASTPGQSYEQYF.

The chain combines TRBV30 with TRBJ2-5; D possibly corresponds to TRBD1 (5 bases). Germline V gives CDR1 GTSNPN, CDR2 SVGIG (reference sequence). This CDR3 contains 15 residues. Trimming shortened V by 0 bases and J by 4 bases, and 15 bases separated the two germline ends. CDR3 region: CAWSVGQGLRETQYF. For the CDR3, the DNA is TGTGCCTGGAGTGTAGGGCAGGGCCTAAGAGAGACCCAGTACTTC. Full variable domain (rest looked up from reference TRBV30 and TRBJ2-5): SQTIHQWPATLVQPVGSPLSLECTVEGTSNPNLYWYRQAAGRGLQLLFYSVGIGQISSEVPQNLSASRPQDRQFILSSKKLLLSDSGFYLCAWSVGQGLRETQYFGPGTRLLVL.

V gene TRBV4-3 combines with J gene TRBJ1-2, with TRBD1 identical over 12 bases. This CDR3 has 18 residues. Germline assignment: CDR1 LGHNA and CDR2 YSLEER. V gave up 0 bases and J gave up 5 bases; unmatched junction bases: 10. The CDR3 sequence is CASSQDRDRGRRGYGYTF. CDR3 nucleotides: TGCGCCAGCAGCCAAGATAGGGACAGGGGGCGCCGCGGGTATGGCTACACCTTC.

The CDR3: CASSLGAGQAFF. The CDR3 DNA reads TGTGCCAGCAGCTTGGGGGCGGGTCAAGCTTTCTTT. This chain connects TRBV5-6 to TRBJ1-1, with D uncertain. Germline loops: CDR1 SGHDT, CDR2 YYEEEE. The CDR3 totals 12 residues. V lost 0 bases to trimming and J lost 9 bases, with 9 bases between them.

V gene TRBV5-1 combines with J gene TRBJ1-1; 9 nucleotides agree with TRBD1. CDR1 is SGHRS, CDR2 YFSETQ, per germline. V shed 4 bases and J 1 base; nucleotides not matched to a gene: 2. The CDR3 is 14 amino acids. The CDR3 sequence is CASSATGGNTEAFF. As DNA, the CDR3 is TGCGCCAGCAGCGCGACAGGGGGGAACACTGAAGCTTTCTTT.

CDR3 nucleotides: TGTGCCACCAGCAGAGACAGGTCTAGCGACCGCACAGATACGCAGTATTTT. Amino acid sequence: CATSRDRSSDRTDTQYF. This rearrangement joins TRBV15 to TRBJ2-3; TRBD2 is a possible D gene (6 bases). V was trimmed by 0 bases and J by 1 base, leaving 14 bases between them. CDR1 and CDR2 from the germline V gene are LNHNV and YYDKDF (reference sequence). This CDR3 spans 17 amino acids.

The chain uses TRBV27 and TRBJ1-5; 7 nucleotides match TRBD1. There are 14 residues in the CDR3. Per germline, CDR1 MNHEY and CDR2 SMNVEV (reference sequence). With V trimmed by 3 bases and J by 5 bases, 4 bases remained unmatched. In nucleotides, the CDR3 is TGTGCCAGCAGTTTTAGACAGGGAGATCAGCCCCAGCATTTT. It specifies CASSFRQGDQPQHF.

The chain joins TRBV27 to TRBJ2-7, with 9 bases aligning to TRBD1. Germline CDR1 and CDR2: MNHEY and SMNVEV (reference sequence). J lost 1 base, V lost 8 bases, and 6 bases had no gene match. The CDR3 length is 14 residues. CDR3 protein: CASGTGGSSYEQYF. DNA of the CDR3: TGTGCCAGCGGAACAGGGGGCTCATCCTACGAGCAGTACTTC.

The gene calls are TRBV4-2 and TRBJ2-3, with 7 bases fitting TRBD2. Per germline, CDR1 LGHNA and CDR2 YNFKEQ. There are 15 residues in the CDR3. V trimming: 6 bases; J trimming: 2 bases; junction bases outside the gene matches: 8. CDR3 bases: TGTGCCAGCAGTCCCACCGGGGGGTACACAGATACGCAGTATTTT. Translating it yields CASSPTGGYTDTQYF.

CDR3 in amino acids: CASSDWKVRENNQPQHF. The CDR3 DNA reads TGTGCCAGCAGTGATTGGAAGGTCCGGGAGAACAATCAGCCCCAGCATTTT. The chain uses TRBV2 and TRBJ1-5; no clear D. Trimming left V 3 bases short and J 3 bases short, with 18 bases between. The CDR3 consists of 17 residues. The germline gives CDR1 SNHLY, CDR2 FYNNEI. Complete variable domain (other parts from reference TRBV2 and TRBJ1-5): EPEVTQTPSHQVTQMGQEVILRCVPISNHLYFYWYRQILGQKVEFLVSFYNNEISEKSEIFDDQFSVERPDGSNFTLKIRSTKLEDSAMYFCASSDWKVRENNQPQHFGDGTRLSIL.

In its sample, this clone was seen once. The chain recombines TRBV7-2 with TRBJ2-3; TRBD1 aligns across 7 bases. CDR1 is SGHTA and CDR2 is FQGNSA in the germline V gene. J gave up 4 bases and V 1 base, and 14 bases lay outside the gene matches. The CDR3 contains 18 residues. The chain's CDR3 is CASSLVEGARVMADTQYF. The CDR3 coding sequence is TGTGCCAGCAGCTTAGTCGAGGGGGCTCGAGTTATGGCAGATACGCAGTATTTT.

V is TRBV30 and J is TRBJ1-1; no clear D gene. The germline CDR1 and CDR2 sequences are GTSNPN and SVGIG (reference sequence). Trimming took 1 base from V and 0 from J, leaving 9 bases between them. This CDR3 has 14 amino acids. The DNA for the CDR3 is TGTGCCTGGAGTGGAGAGGTCTTGAACACTGAAGCTTTCTTT. It codes for CAWSGEVLNTEAFF.

This chain uses TRBV9 with TRBJ1-2; 10 bases line up with TRBD1. This CDR3 has 14 residues. The V gene's germline CDR1 is SGDLS and CDR2 YYNGEE. V lost 0 bases and J lost 6; bases outside the gene matches: 2. The CDR3 coding sequence is TGTGCCAGCAGCGTAGTGGGGACAGGGGATGGCTACACCTTC. It codes for CASSVVGTGDGYTF.

V is TRBV6-1 and J is TRBJ1-3; D remains unclear. The CDR3 length is 15 residues. The V end was cut by 2 bases, the J end by 0 bases, with 8 bases between. CDR1 and CDR2 from the germline V gene are MNHNS and SASEGT. CDR3 coding DNA: TGTGCCAGCAGTGAACACATACGCTCTGGAAACACCATATATTTT. It encodes CASSEHIRSGNTIYF.

The rearrangement links TRBV27 to TRBJ2-7; TRBD1 aligns across 8 bases. Germline CDR1 reads MNHEY; CDR2 reads SMNVEV (reference sequence). CDR3 length: 15 residues. The trim removed 8 bases at V and 0 bases at J, leaving 9 bases unmatched. The CDR3 reads CASCLVGQGSYEQYF. The CDR3 DNA reads as TGTGCCAGCTGCCTCGTTGGACAGGGCTCCTACGAGCAGTACTTC.

The chain recombines TRBV7-9 with TRBJ1-1; D possibly corresponds to TRBD1 (6 bases). V was pared by 4 bases and J by 5 bases, with 17 bases between. There are 15 residues in the CDR3. CDR1 is SEHNR and CDR2 is FQNEAQ in the germline V gene (reference sequence). The CDR3 spells CASSWDGGQGTEAFF. CDR3 DNA: TGTGCCAGCAGCTGGGATGGGGGCCAGGGGACTGAAGCTTTCTTT.

This clone was detected only a few times. V usage is TRBV19 and J usage is TRBJ1-1; tentatively, D is TRBD1 (6 bases). Germline V gives CDR1 LNHDA, CDR2 SQIVND (reference sequence). Trimming shortened V by 3 bases and J by 1 base, and 12 bases separated the two germline ends. The CDR3 contains 15 residues. As DNA, the CDR3 is TGTGCCAGTAGTATCCGGGGGGGCGCGAACACTGAAGCTTTCTTT. The encoded protein is CASSIRGGANTEAFF.

The CDR3 loop reads CASSLVAEETQYF. DNA of the CDR3: TGTGCCAGCAGCTTGGTGGCGGAAGAGACCCAGTACTTC. The rearrangement links TRBV5-4 to TRBJ2-5, with D unresolved. The V and J ends lost 0 bases and 3 bases respectively, with 6 bases between them. The CDR3 is 13 residues long. The germline CDR1 and CDR2 sequences are SGHNT and YYREEE (reference sequence). Filled out from reference TRBV5-4 and TRBJ2-5, the complete variable domain reads ETGVTQSPTHLIKTRGQQVTLRCSSQSGHNTVSWYQQALGQGPQFIFQYYREEENGRGNFPPRFSGLQFPNYSSELNVNALELDDSALYLCASSLVAEETQYFGPGTRLLVL.